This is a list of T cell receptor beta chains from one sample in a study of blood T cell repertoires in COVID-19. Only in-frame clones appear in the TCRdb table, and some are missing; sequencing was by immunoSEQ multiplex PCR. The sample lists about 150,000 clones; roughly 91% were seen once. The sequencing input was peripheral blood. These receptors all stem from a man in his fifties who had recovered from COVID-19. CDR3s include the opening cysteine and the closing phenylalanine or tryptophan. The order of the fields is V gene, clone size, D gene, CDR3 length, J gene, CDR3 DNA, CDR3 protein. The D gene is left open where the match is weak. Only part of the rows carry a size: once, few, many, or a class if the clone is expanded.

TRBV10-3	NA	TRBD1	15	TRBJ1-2	TGTGCCATCAGTGATACAGGGGGCTTGAACTATGGCTACACCTTC	CAISDTGGLNYGYTF
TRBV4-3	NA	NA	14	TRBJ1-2	TGCGCCAGCAGCCAAGCGACAGGCCCCCATGGCTACACCTTC	CASSQATGPHGYTF
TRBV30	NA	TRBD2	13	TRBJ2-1	TGTGCCTGGAGTGCTCTCCTAGCGGTTGAGCAGTTCTTC	CAWSALLAVEQFF
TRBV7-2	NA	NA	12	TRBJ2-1	TGTGCCACGCAGCTAGCGCCCAATGAGCAGTTCTTC	CATQLAPNEQFF
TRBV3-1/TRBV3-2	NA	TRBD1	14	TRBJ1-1	TGTGCCAGCAGCTCCGACAGGGGGAACACTGAAGCTTTCTTT	CASSSDRGNTEAFF
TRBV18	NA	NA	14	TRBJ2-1	TGTGCCAGCTCACCCGGCAGGGGCTACAATGAGCAGTTCTTC	CASSPGRGYNEQFF
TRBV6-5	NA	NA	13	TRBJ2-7	TGTGCCAGCAGGTCTGACAGGCTTTACGAGCAGTACTTC	CASRSDRLYEQYF
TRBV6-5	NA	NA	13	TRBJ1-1	TGTGCCAGCAGTTGGTCACAGAACACTGAAGCTTTCTTT	CASSWSQNTEAFF
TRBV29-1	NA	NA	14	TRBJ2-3	TGCAGCGTTAGTAGGGGGTCCCAGTCAGATACGCAGTATTTT	CSVSRGSQSDTQYF
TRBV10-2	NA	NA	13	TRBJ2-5	TGCGCCAGTCGGGGGGCGCAGAGGGAGACCCAGTACTTC	CASRGAQRETQYF
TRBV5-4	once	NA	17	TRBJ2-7	TGTGCCAGCAGCTTGGCCTCAGGGGCGGCCCGGTCCTACGAGCAGTACTTC	CASSLASGAARSYEQYF
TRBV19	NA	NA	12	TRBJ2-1	TGTGCCAGTAGTATGACTAGAAATGAGCAGTTCTTC	CASSMTRNEQFF
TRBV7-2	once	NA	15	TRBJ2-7	TGTGCCAGCAGCTTAGAAGGAGGGGCGTACTACGAGCAGTACTTC	CASSLEGGAYYEQYF
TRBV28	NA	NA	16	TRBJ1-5	TGTGCCAGCAGCAATCTAGCGAGGGCAGGGAATCAGCCCCAGCATTTT	CASSNLARAGNQPQHF
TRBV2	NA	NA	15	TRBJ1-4	TGTGCCACCAGACATAGGGACAACCCTAATGAAAAACTGTTTTTT	CATRHRDNPNEKLFF
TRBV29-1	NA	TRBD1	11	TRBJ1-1	TGCAGCGGGGACAGGAACACTGAAGCTTTCTTT	CSGDRNTEAFF
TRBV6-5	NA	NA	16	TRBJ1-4	TGTGCCAGCAGTTACGACGCGGGAGTGGCTAATGAAAAACTGTTTTTT	CASSYDAGVANEKLFF
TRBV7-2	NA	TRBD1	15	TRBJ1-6	TGTGCCAGCAGCTCCCAGGGGGCAGTAAATTCACCCCTCCACTTT	CASSSQGAVNSPLHF
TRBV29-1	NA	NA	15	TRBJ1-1	TGCAGCGTTGAGGGTGCGGGGGGCATGAACACTGAAGCTTTCTTT	CSVEGAGGMNTEAFF
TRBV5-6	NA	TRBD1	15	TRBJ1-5	TGTGCCAGCAGCTTGAACAGGGGGCTAGGACAGCCCCAGCATTTT	CASSLNRGLGQPQHF
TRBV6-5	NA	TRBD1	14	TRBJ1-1	TGTGCCAGCAGTTGGGGGACAGGGGTCACTGAAGCTTTCTTT	CASSWGTGVTEAFF
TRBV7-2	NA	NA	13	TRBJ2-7	TGTGCCAGCAGCTTAGAACGGGGTGTGGAGCAGTACTTC	CASSLERGVEQYF
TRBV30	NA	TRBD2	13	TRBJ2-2	TGTGCCTGGAAAGGACTAGCACCCGGGGAGCTGTTTTTT	CAWKGLAPGELFF
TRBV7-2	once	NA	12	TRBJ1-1	TGTGCCAGCAGCGCCAGGAGGACTGAAGCTTTCTTT	CASSARRTEAFF
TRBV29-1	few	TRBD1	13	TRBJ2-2	TGCAGCGTTGACGGACAGGGTACCGGGGAGCTGTTTTTT	CSVDGQGTGELFF
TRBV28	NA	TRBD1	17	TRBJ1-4	TGTGCCAGCAGTTATCCGGGACAGGGGTCCCTAAATGAAAAACTGTTTTTT	CASSYPGQGSLNEKLFF
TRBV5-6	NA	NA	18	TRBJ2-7	TGTGCCAGCAGCTTGAAGTTTGGCGGCGGTGCCTTAACCTACGAGCAGTACTTC	CASSLKFGGGALTYEQYF
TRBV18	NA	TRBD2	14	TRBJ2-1	TGTGCCAGCTCACAGACTAGCGGTTACAATGAGCAGTTCTTC	CASSQTSGYNEQFF
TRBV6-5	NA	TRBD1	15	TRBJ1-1	TGTGCCAGCAGTAGCCGGACAGGGGGAATCTCTGAAGCTTTCTTT	CASSSRTGGISEAFF
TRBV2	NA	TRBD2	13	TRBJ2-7	TGTGCCACCTCCGGACTAGCGACCTACGAGCAGTACTTC	CATSGLATYEQYF
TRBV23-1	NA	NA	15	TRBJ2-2	TGCGCCAGCAGCCGGTGGCGGTCGAACACCGGGGAGCTGTTTTTT	CASSRWRSNTGELFF
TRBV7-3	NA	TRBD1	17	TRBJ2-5	TGTGCCAGCAGCTTATTATATCGAGGACAGGGGGCGGAGACCCAGTACTTC	CASSLLYRGQGAETQYF
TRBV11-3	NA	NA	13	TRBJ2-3	TGTGCCAGCAGCTTATCCCTCCTCGATACGCAGTATTTT	CASSLSLLDTQYF
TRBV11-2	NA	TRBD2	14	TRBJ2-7	TGTGCCAGCAGCTCTGCTAGCGGATACTACGAGCAGTACTTC	CASSSASGYYEQYF
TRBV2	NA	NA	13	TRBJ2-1	TGTGCCAGCAGTCTTGACAGGAACAATGAGCAGTTCTTC	CASSLDRNNEQFF
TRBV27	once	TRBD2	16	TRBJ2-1	TGTGCCAGCAGTTTGATAGCGGGAGGGAGGGGCAATGAGCAGTTCTTC	CASSLIAGGRGNEQFF
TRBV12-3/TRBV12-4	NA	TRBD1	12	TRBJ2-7	TGTGCCATCGGGACAGGGGCCTACGAGCAGTACTTC	CAIGTGAYEQYF
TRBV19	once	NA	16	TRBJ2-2	TGTGCCAGTAGTATTCTGTCGGGGGTGAACACCGGGGAGCTGTTTTTT	CASSILSGVNTGELFF
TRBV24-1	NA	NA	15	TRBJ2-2	TGTGCCACCAGTCGACAGGGAGGAGTCGCCGGGGAGCTGTTTTTT	CATSRQGGVAGELFF
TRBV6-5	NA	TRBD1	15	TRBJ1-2	TGTGCCAGCACTTGGGACAGCACCTTGAACTATGGCTACACCTTC	CASTWDSTLNYGYTF
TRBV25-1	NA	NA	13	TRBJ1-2	TGTGCCAGCAGTGAATCAGGGAACTATGGCTACACCTTC	CASSESGNYGYTF
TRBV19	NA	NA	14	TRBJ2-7	TGTGCCAGTAGTGCCGGGACTTCAATCTACGAGCAGTACTTC	CASSAGTSIYEQYF
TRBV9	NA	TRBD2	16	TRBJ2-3	TGTGCCAGCAGCGACCCTCTAGCGGGAGCAACAGATACGCAGTATTTT	CASSDPLAGATDTQYF
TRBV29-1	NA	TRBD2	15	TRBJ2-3	TGCAGCTTAAGGACTAGCGGGGGGGAGGCAGATACGCAGTATTTT	CSLRTSGGEADTQYF
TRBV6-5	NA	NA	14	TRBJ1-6	TGTGCCAGCAGTTACGGTGGCAGTAATTCACCCCTCCACTTT	CASSYGGSNSPLHF
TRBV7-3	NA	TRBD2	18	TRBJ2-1	TGTGCCAGCAGCACCGGGACTAGCGGGAGTAGGTCCTACAATGAGCAGTTCTTC	CASSTGTSGSRSYNEQFF
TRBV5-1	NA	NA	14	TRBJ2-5	TGCGCCAGCAGCTTGCTGGGGGCGGGAGAGACCCAGTACTTC	CASSLLGAGETQYF
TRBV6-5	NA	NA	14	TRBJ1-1	TGTGCCAGCAGTCCAAAGGTGCAGGGGTCTGAAGCTTTCTTT	CASSPKVQGSEAFF
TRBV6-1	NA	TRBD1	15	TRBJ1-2	TGTGCCAGCAGTGAGGGGACAGGGGGGTTCTATGGCTACACCTTC	CASSEGTGGFYGYTF
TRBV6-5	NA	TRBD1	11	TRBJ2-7	TGTGCCAGCAGGGACAGGGTCGAGCAGTACTTC	CASRDRVEQYF
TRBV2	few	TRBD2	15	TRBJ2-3	TGTGCCAGCAGTGTCCCCCTAGCGGGGGAGGATACGCAGTATTTT	CASSVPLAGEDTQYF
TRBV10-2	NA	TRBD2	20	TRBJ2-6	TGCGCCAGCAGTGAGACGGTCGGACTAGCGGGGTTCTCTGGGGCCAACGTCCTGACTTTC	CASSETVGLAGFSGANVLTF
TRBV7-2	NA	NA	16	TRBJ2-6	TGTGCCAGCAGTAATAAACAGGGCGGTGGGGCCAACGTCCTGACTTTC	CASSNKQGGGANVLTF
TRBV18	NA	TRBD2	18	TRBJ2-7	TGTGCCAGCTCCCCCGGCTCATTAGCTAGCGGGGACTCCTACGAGCAGTACTTC	CASSPGSLASGDSYEQYF
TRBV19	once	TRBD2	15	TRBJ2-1	TGTGCCAGTAGTATAGTTCGGCTAGCGGGGGATGAGCAGTTCTTC	CASSIVRLAGDEQFF